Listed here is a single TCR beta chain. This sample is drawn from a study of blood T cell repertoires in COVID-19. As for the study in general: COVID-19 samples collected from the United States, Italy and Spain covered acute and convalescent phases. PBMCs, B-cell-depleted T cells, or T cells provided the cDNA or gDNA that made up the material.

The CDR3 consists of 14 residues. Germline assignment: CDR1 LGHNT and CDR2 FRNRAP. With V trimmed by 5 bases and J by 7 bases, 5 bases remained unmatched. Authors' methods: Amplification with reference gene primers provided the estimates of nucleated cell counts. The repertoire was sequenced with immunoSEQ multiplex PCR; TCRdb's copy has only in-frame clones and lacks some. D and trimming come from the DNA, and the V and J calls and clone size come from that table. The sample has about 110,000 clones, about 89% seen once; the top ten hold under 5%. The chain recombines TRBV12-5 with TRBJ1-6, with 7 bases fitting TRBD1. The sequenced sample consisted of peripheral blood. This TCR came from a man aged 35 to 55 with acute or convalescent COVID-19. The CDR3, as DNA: TGTGCTAGTGGTCCGGGACAGCCCAATTCACCCCTCCACTTT. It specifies CASGPGQPNSPLHF.